This T cell receptor beta chain was retrieved from a study of T-cell reconstitution after alpha-beta-depleted transplantation in children. This clonotype was seen more than once but under ten times. The CDR3 runs 13 residues. V dropped 7 bases and J dropped 5 bases, with 13 bases sitting between them. The germline gives CDR1 SGHRS, CDR2 YFSETQ. Molecular barcoding with unique molecular identifiers was used for the TCRbeta library. TCRdb re-called the PCR reads through MiXCR, storing one row per CDR3 protein. The sample contains 200,000 to 250,000 distinct CDR3 sequences, under 9.5% of which appear only once.

This chain links TRBV5-1 with TRBJ2-1; TRBD2 is a possible D gene (6 bases). Source: PBMCs from the stem cell graft donor, taken from the stem cell graft. The source of this sequence is a human donor who donated a stem cell graft to a child with acute lymphoblastic leukemia. The chain's CDR3 is CASLNPGDNEQFF. CDR3 DNA sequence: TGCGCCAGCCTCAACCCGGGGGACAATGAGCAGTTCTTC.